Presented here are 27 T cell receptor beta chains from one specimen sequenced in a study of OX40 agonist ivuxolimab in advanced cancers. TCRdb's copy holds only in-frame clones and misses some; the assay was immunoSEQ multiplex PCR. The sample has about 81,000 clones, more than 75% seen once. The material sequenced was CD4+ or CD8+ T cells sorted from blood, taken in a trial of the OX40 agonist ivuxolimab. These receptors were collected from an adult with an advanced solid tumor such as melanoma, head and neck, liver or kidney cancer.

The CDR3 loop reads CASSRTPSTGTGNTIYF. CDR3 DNA: TGCGCCAGCAGCAGGACCCCCTCGACAGGGACTGGAAACACCATATATTTT. V is TRBV5-1 and J is TRBJ1-3; 7 bases are a match to TRBD1. In germline, CDR1 is SGHRS, CDR2 YFSETQ. CDR3 length: 17 amino acids. V lost 4 bases to trimming and J lost 2 bases; unmatched junction nucleotides: 12. Full variable domain (missing parts from reference TRBV5-1 and TRBJ1-3): KAGVTQTPRYLIKTRGQQVTLSCSPISGHRSVSWYQQTPGQGLQFLFEYFSETQRNKGNFPGRFSGRQFSNSRSEMNVSTLELGDSALYLCASSRTPSTGTGNTIYFGEGSWLTVV.

The chain uses TRBV5-1 and TRBJ2-7; 8 bases align to TRBD1. The CDR3 runs to 13 residues. The ends lost 3 bases at V and 3 bases at J; junction bases unmatched: 2. Per germline, CDR1 SGHRS and CDR2 YFSETQ. CDR3 in DNA: TGCGCCAGCAGCTACGACAGGGGCTACGAGCAGTACTTC. It encodes CASSYDRGYEQYF.

This clone appeared a few times. The chain combines TRBV5-1 with TRBJ2-4; D is perhaps TRBD1 (5 bases). The CDR3 spans 14 residues. Germline CDR1 reads SGHRS; CDR2 reads YFSETQ. V shed 5 bases and J shed 0 bases, with 9 bases lying between them. The DNA for the CDR3 is TGCGCCAGCAGTTTGCAGGGAGCCAAAAACATTCAGTACTTC. Translated: CASSLQGAKNIQYF. The full variable domain, its missing parts supplied by reference TRBV5-1 and TRBJ2-4, is KAGVTQTPRYLIKTRGQQVTLSCSPISGHRSVSWYQQTPGQGLQFLFEYFSETQRNKGNFPGRFSGRQFSNSRSEMNVSTLELGDSALYLCASSLQGAKNIQYFGAGTRLSVL.

The J gene is TRBJ1-1, the V gene TRBV27, with D tentatively TRBD1 (5 bases). The germline gives CDR1 MNHEY, CDR2 SMNVEV (reference sequence). Trimming stripped 5 bases from V and 4 bases from J, with 11 bases between. CDR3 length: 13 residues. The CDR3 reads CASSGRVSTEAFF. Written as DNA, the CDR3 is TGTGCCAGCAGTGGCAGGGTTAGCACTGAAGCTTTCTTT.

This clone was detected only once. The chain combines TRBV9 with TRBJ2-1; possibly TRBD1 for D (6 bases). V lost 4 bases, J lost 4 bases, and 18 bases lay in between. Looked up from germline, CDR1 is SGDLS and CDR2 is YYNGEE. The CDR3 is 16 amino acids. CDR3 loop: CASSPRSGTPYNEQFF. The CDR3 DNA sequence: TGTGCCAGCAGCCCTCGGTCCGGGACACCTTACAATGAGCAGTTCTTC.

The chain couples TRBV2 to TRBJ2-4; D perhaps matches TRBD1 (5 bases). CDR3 length: 16 residues. Germline V lookup: CDR1 SNHLY, CDR2 FYNNEI. Trimming removed 7 bases at V and 0 bases at J, with 16 bases between. CDR3 in amino acids: CASMPGMSLAKNIQYF. The CDR3 DNA reads as TGTGCCAGCATGCCAGGGATGTCACTAGCCAAAAACATTCAGTACTTC.

This chain joins TRBV28 and TRBJ2-7; tentative D call: TRBD1 (6 bases). CDR1 and CDR2 from the germline V gene are MDHEN and SYDVKM. The length of the CDR3 is 15 residues. V lost 4 bases, J lost 2 bases, and 15 bases lay in between. CDR3 DNA: TGTGCCAGCAGTTCCCCGGGACGGGACACCTACGAGCAGTACTTC. As protein: CASSSPGRDTYEQYF.

V is TRBV5-6 and J is TRBJ1-1, with no clear D. CDR3 length: 14 amino acids. Trimming took off 1 base at V and 4 bases at J, with 11 bases between the two ends. Germline CDR1 reads SGHDT; CDR2 reads YYEEEE. This CDR3 is CASSLHRALTEAFF. CDR3 sequence (DNA): TGTGCCAGCAGCTTGCACCGGGCCCTCACTGAAGCTTTCTTT.

CDR3 coding DNA: TGTGCCACCAGGACAGGGGGCTTGAATGAGCAGTTCTTC. Amino acids: CATRTGGLNEQFF. J is TRBJ2-1 and V is TRBV2, with TRBD1 matching over 11 bases. The CDR3 runs to 13 residues. The V gene's germline CDR1 is SNHLY and CDR2 FYNNEI. The ends lost 10 bases at V and 7 bases at J; junction bases unmatched: 6.

This chain connects TRBV2 to TRBJ2-5, with D unclear. V lost 10 bases and J lost 2, with 17 bases in between. The CDR3 is 14 residues long. Germline values: CDR1 SNHLY, CDR2 FYNNEI. This chain's CDR3 is CATMPGASQETQYF. The CDR3 nucleotides are TGTGCCACAATGCCGGGCGCGAGTCAAGAGACCCAGTACTTC.

The chain combines TRBV9 with TRBJ2-3; 10 bases align to TRBD1. Germline V gene lookup returns CDR1 SGDLS and CDR2 YYNGEE. This CDR3 contains 14 residues. Trimming at V came to 2 bases and at J to 4 bases, leaving 1 base not matched to a gene. DNA of the CDR3: TGTGCCAGCAGCGTCGGACAGGGGGCAGATACGCAGTATTTT. Protein: CASSVGQGADTQYF. The variable domain in full, completed from reference TRBV9 and TRBJ2-3, reads DSGVTQTPKHLITATGQRVTLRCSPRSGDLSVYWYQQSLDQGLQFLIQYYNGEERAKGNILERFSAQQFPDLHSELNLSSLELGDSALYFCASSVGQGADTQYFGPGTRLTVL.

The CDR3 bases are TGTGCCAGCAGCTTCGCTAGCGGGGCGGACGAGCAGTACTTC. It translates to CASSFASGADEQYF. This chain links TRBV7-9 with TRBJ2-7; TRBD2 aligns across 9 bases. The V and J ends lost 3 bases and 5 bases, in that order; junction bases with no gene match: 5. The germline V gene encodes CDR1 SEHNR and CDR2 FQNEAQ (reference sequence). The CDR3 spans 14 residues.

The chain couples TRBV4-1 to TRBJ1-1, with 7 bases aligning to TRBD1. This CDR3 is built from 14 residues. Trimming removed 4 bases from V and 4 bases from J; junction bases left unmatched: 6. Germline CDR1 reads MGHRA; CDR2 reads YSYEKL. The CDR3 loop is CASSPGQFGTEAFF. The DNA of the CDR3 is TGCGCCAGCAGCCCGGGACAGTTTGGCACTGAAGCTTTCTTT.

The chain couples TRBV10-3 to TRBJ1-2; D unresolved. V lost 2 bases to trimming and J lost 0 bases, with 13 bases between them. CDR3 size: 16 residues. Germline V CDR1 and CDR2: ENHRY, SYGVKD. Here the CDR3 reads CAISEPGREANYGYTF. The CDR3 nucleotides read TGTGCCATCAGTGAGCCGGGTAGGGAGGCTAACTATGGCTACACCTTC.

The rearrangement joins TRBV5-4 to TRBJ2-7, with TRBD1 as a possible D gene (5 bases). The germline CDR1 and CDR2 sequences are SGHNT and YYREEE (reference sequence). The CDR3 consists of 14 residues. Deletions cut 4 bases from V and 0 bases from J, with 11 bases between. CDR3 in amino acids: CASSPKTGSYEQYF. CDR3 sequence (DNA): TGTGCCAGCAGCCCTAAAACAGGCTCCTACGAGCAGTACTTC.

The rearrangement joins TRBV11-2 to TRBJ2-5, with D unresolved. CDR3 length: 11 residues. V lost 5 bases to trimming and J lost 5 bases, with 6 bases between them. The V gene's germline CDR1 is SGHAT and CDR2 FQNNGV. CDR3 sequence reads: CASSAAETQYF. Written as DNA, the CDR3 is TGTGCCAGCAGCGCAGCGGAGACCCAGTACTTC.

V is TRBV10-1 and J is TRBJ1-2; D is unresolved. The germline CDR1 and CDR2 sequences are WNHNN and SYGVQD (reference sequence). The ends were cut back, 7 bases at V and 4 bases at J, with 25 bases in the middle. The CDR3 consists of 17 residues. The CDR3 nucleotides are TGCGCCAGCACGGGCGCAAAAGCGGGCGCCCTATTCTATGGCTACACCTTC. Protein product: CASTGAKAGALFYGYTF.

This chain uses TRBV7-9 with TRBJ2-5; TRBD2 is a possible D gene (6 bases). Germline V gene lookup returns CDR1 SEHNR and CDR2 FQNEAQ (reference sequence). V lost 5 bases to trimming and J lost 2 bases, with 15 bases between them. This CDR3 contains 15 residues. In DNA, the CDR3 is TGTGCCAGCAGCCCCCACAGTGGGGGGCAAGAGACCCAGTACTTC. Protein product: CASSPHSGGQETQYF. Combining the CDR3 with reference TRBV7-9 and TRBJ2-5 gives the whole variable domain DTGVSQNPRHKITKRGQNVTFRCDPISEHNRLYWYRQTLGQGPEFLTYFQNEAQLEKSRLLSDRFSAERPKGSFSTLEIQRTEQGDSAMYLCASSPHSGGQETQYFGPGTRLLVL.

V and J are TRBV29-1 and TRBJ1-2, with unresolved D. Germline CDR1 is SQVTM and CDR2 is ANQGSEA. Trimming took off 1 base at V and 4 bases at J, with 13 bases between the two ends. This CDR3 contains 14 residues. Written as DNA, the CDR3 is TGCAGCGTTGAAGGGGGAGGATGGGGCTATGGCTACACCTTC. Translating gives CSVEGGGWGYGYTF. The variable domain in full, completed from reference TRBV29-1 and TRBJ1-2, reads SAVISQKPSRDICQRGTSLTIQCQVDSQVTMMFWYRQQPGQSLTLIATANQGSEATYESGFVIDKFPISRPNLTFSTLTVSNMSPEDSSIYLCSVEGGGWGYGYTFGSGTRLTVV.

This sequence joins TRBV7-3 and TRBJ1-1; TRBD1 agrees at 7 bases. The CDR3 runs to 15 residues. Trimming took 1 base from V and 6 from J; bases not matched to a gene: 8. The V gene's germline CDR1 is SGHTA and CDR2 FQGTGA. In nucleotides, the CDR3 is TGTGCCAGCAGCTTAAATCCGAGGGGGCTCTCTGAAGCTTTCTTT. Protein: CASSLNPRGLSEAFF.

The chain links TRBV6-1 to TRBJ1-2; perhaps TRBD1 as D (6 bases). CDR3 length: 12 amino acids. Germline CDR1 is MNHNS and CDR2 is SASEGT. Trimming took 11 bases from V and 4 from J, leaving 14 bases between them. CDR3: CAGGTGFYGYTF. CDR3 coding DNA: TGTGCCGGTGGAACAGGGTTCTATGGCTACACCTTC.

The chain links TRBV5-1 to TRBJ2-2; 8 nucleotides align to TRBD2. The germline gives CDR1 SGHRS, CDR2 YFSETQ. V lost 4 bases to trimming and J lost 7 bases; unmatched junction nucleotides: 9. The CDR3 covers 15 residues. CDR3 coding DNA: TGCGCCAGCAGCCCACCGGGGGGGCTGGACGGGGAGCTGTTTTTT. Translation gives CASSPPGGLDGELFF.

This clone came up a few times. The chain recombines TRBV6-5 with TRBJ2-1; tentatively, D is TRBD2 (6 bases). The germline V gene encodes CDR1 MNHEY and CDR2 SVGAGI. Trimming took off 4 bases at V and 9 bases at J, with 10 bases between the two ends. The CDR3 spans 12 residues. CDR3 sequence (DNA): TGTGCCAGCAGTTTCCCCGGGAGTGAGCAGTTCTTC. Residues: CASSFPGSEQFF.

This clone appeared once. The chain carries TRBV5-5 and TRBJ1-5; D perhaps matches TRBD1 (5 bases). Trimming removed 4 bases at V and 7 bases at J, with 15 bases between. CDR3 size: 14 residues. Looked up from germline, CDR1 is SGHKS and CDR2 is YYEKEE (reference sequence). CDR3 protein: CASSEGRGGQPQHF. CDR3 nucleotide sequence: TGTGCCAGCAGCGAAGGGAGGGGAGGACAGCCCCAGCATTTT.

The J gene is TRBJ1-5, the V gene TRBV6-6; no clear D. Germline lookup yields CDR1 MNHNY and CDR2 SVGAGI (reference sequence). The CDR3 has 13 amino acids. Trimming left V 4 bases short and J 4 bases short, with 8 bases between. DNA for the CDR3: TGTGCCAGCAGTTCCTACCCTAATCAGCCCCAGCATTTT. Translating it yields CASSSYPNQPQHF.

The rearrangement links TRBV5-1 to TRBJ2-5; D not resolved. This CDR3 has 13 amino acids. The V end was cut by 1 base, the J end by 2 bases, with 6 bases between. The germline V gene encodes CDR1 SGHRS and CDR2 YFSETQ. The CDR3 DNA reads TGCGCCAGCAGCTTGTATGGTCAAGAGACCCAGTACTTC. It translates to CASSLYGQETQYF.

In its sample, this clone was seen a few times. The chain joins TRBV2 to TRBJ1-1; 7 bases are a match to TRBD1. CDR1 and CDR2 from the germline V gene are SNHLY and FYNNEI. This CDR3 spans 14 amino acids. V lost 5 bases, J lost 5 bases, and 8 bases stayed unmatched. The CDR3 bases are TGTGCCAGCAGTTACACGACAGGGCGTACTGAAGCTTTCTTT. Translated: CASSYTTGRTEAFF.